The following is a T cell receptor (beta chain) sequence with its context. Its antigen remains unknown. The method was immunoSEQ multiplex PCR; TCRdb's version includes in-frame clones alone and lacks a portion of them. The data show around 300,000 clones, with approximately 86% seen just once and approximately 1.1% held by the top ten. The data were taken from a study of cytomegalovirus exposure and HLA in healthy donors. Study-level background: The 95 to 150 validation repertoires and the approximately 640 first-cohort repertoires shared a platform, a later analysis reported.

Looked up from germline, CDR1 is MNHEY and CDR2 is SMNVEV (reference sequence). The CDR3 has 15 residues. Trimming took 0 bases from V and 0 from J, leaving 6 bases between them. Notes on the study in general: Researchers counted 150 to 200 TCR beta chains as cytomegalovirus-associated. Cytomegalovirus status was reportedly diagnosed by the classifier with high specificity and sensitivity. Most TCR sequences showed up rarely, but some public TCRs showed up in many donors.

This clonotype was sampled from a woman aged 25 to 39 in good health and CMV-seropositive. The sequencing input was PBMCs. J is TRBJ1-3 and V is TRBV27; no definite D call. Written as DNA, the CDR3 is TGTGCCAGCAGTTTATCCCGGACCTCTGGAAACACCATATATTTT. The encoded protein is CASSLSRTSGNTIYF.